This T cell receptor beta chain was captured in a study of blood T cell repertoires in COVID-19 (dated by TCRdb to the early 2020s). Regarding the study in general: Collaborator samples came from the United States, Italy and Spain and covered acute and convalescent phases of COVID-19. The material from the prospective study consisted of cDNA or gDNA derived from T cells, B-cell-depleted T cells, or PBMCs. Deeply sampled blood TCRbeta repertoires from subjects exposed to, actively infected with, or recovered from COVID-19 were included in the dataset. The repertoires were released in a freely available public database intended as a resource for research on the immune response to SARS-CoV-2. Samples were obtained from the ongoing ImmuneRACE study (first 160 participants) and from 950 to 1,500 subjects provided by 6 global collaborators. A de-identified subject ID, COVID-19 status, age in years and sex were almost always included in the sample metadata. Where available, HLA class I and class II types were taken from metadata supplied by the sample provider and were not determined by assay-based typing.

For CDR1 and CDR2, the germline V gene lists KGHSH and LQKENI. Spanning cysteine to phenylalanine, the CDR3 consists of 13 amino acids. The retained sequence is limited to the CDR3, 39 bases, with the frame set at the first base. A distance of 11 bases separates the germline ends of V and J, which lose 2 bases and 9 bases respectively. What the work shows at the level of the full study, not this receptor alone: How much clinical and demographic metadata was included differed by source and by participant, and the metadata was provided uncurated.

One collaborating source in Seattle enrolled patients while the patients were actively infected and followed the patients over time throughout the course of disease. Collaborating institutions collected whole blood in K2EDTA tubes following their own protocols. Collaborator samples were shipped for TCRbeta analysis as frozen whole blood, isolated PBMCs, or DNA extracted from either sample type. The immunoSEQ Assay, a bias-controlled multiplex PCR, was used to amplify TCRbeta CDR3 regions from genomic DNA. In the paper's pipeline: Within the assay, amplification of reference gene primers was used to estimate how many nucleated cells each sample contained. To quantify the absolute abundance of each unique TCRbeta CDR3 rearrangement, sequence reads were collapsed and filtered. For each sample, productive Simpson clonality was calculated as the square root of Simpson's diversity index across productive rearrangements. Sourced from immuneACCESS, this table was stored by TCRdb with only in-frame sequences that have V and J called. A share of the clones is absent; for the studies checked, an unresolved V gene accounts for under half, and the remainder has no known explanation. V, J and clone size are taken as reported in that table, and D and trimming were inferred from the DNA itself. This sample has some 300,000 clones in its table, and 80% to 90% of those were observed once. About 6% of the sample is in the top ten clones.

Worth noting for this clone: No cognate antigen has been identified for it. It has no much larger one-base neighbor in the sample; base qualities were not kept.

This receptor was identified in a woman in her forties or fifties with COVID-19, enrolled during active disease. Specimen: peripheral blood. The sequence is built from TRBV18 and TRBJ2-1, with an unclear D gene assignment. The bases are TGTGCCAGCTCACCAGCGAACGTCCGTGAGCAGTTCTTC. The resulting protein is CASSPANVREQFF.